This TCR beta chain originates from a study of cytomegalovirus exposure and HLA in healthy donors. The CDR3 is made up of 15 amino acids. Germline CDR1 WSHSY, CDR2 SAAADI. With 7 bases clipped from V and 6 bases from J, the junction kept 13 bases outside the gene matches. This clone was counted once. Primers: 60 Vbeta forward and 13 Jbeta reverse. Sequencing used immunoSEQ multiplex PCR; TCRdb keeps in-frame clones, though not all of them. The sample gives 200,000 or so clones, about 83% of which show up once; under 7% is in the top ten. This TCR came from a woman in her twenties or thirties in good health and CMV-seropositive. The sequencing input was PBMCs. This chain connects TRBV10-2 to TRBJ2-5; 8 bases are shared with TRBD1. This CDR3 reads CASMVPGQARKTQYF. The CDR3 DNA follows: TGCGCCAGCATGGTCCCGGGACAGGCTAGGAAGACCCAGTACTTC.